The next 3 T cell receptor beta chains were all read from a single sample in a study of blood T cell repertoires in COVID-19. Only in-frame clones appear in the TCRdb table, and some are missing; sequencing was by immunoSEQ multiplex PCR. The sample holds over 50,000 clones, nearly 90% seen once. Sequenced sample: peripheral blood. The receptors stem from a middle-aged man with active COVID-19.

The chain is built from TRBV4-1 and TRBJ2-3; 8 nucleotides align to TRBD2. J gave up 2 bases and V 0 bases, and 7 bases lay outside the gene matches. There are 17 residues in the CDR3. From germline, CDR1 is MGHRA and CDR2 YSYEKL. The CDR3 reads CASSQDWASGFTDTQYF. The CDR3 DNA reads TGCGCCAGCAGCCAAGATTGGGCTAGCGGGTTCACAGATACGCAGTATTTT.

The rearrangement links TRBV30 to TRBJ1-5; D gene unclear. The V gene's germline CDR1 is GTSNPN and CDR2 SVGIG (reference sequence). The CDR3 is made up of 13 amino acids. The V gene lost 1 base and the J gene lost 2 bases, with 6 bases spanning the gap. CDR3 DNA: TGTGCCTGGAGTGCAGAGGGCAATCAGCCCCAGCATTTT. This translates into CAWSAEGNQPQHF.

This chain joins TRBV5-1 and TRBJ2-2; no clear D. Per germline, CDR1 SGHRS and CDR2 YFSETQ. V was clipped by 0 bases and J by 5 bases, with 5 bases between them. This CDR3 is 13 amino acids long. The CDR3 loop reads CASSLGPTGELFF. The CDR3 bases are TGCGCCAGCAGCTTGGGTCCTACCGGGGAGCTGTTTTTT.